What follows are 12 T cell receptor beta chains derived from one specimen sequenced in a study of blood T cell repertoires in COVID-19. TCRdb's copy holds only in-frame clones and misses some; the assay was immunoSEQ multiplex PCR. The repertoire holds about 480,000 clones, with around 89% as singletons. The sample taken for sequencing was PBMCs or T cells enriched from blood (not recorded which). The receptors shown here come from a woman in her forties who had recovered from COVID-19.

This sequence joins TRBV19 and TRBJ2-3; 8 nucleotides line up with TRBD2. Germline trimming cut 3 bases from V and 1 base from J; bases unmatched to any gene: 15. The CDR3 has 19 residues. CDR1 and CDR2 (germline): LNHDA, SQIVND (reference sequence). In nucleotides, the CDR3 is TGTGCCAGTAGTATCTTCCGGGAGGGCTATCGGGATGGCACAGATACGCAGTATTTT. Translation gives CASSIFREGYRDGTDTQYF.

The CDR3, as DNA: TGTGCCACCAGTGAAACAGGGGGAAATGAGCAGTTCTTC. Its protein is CATSETGGNEQFF. The gene calls are TRBV24-1 and TRBJ2-1, with 8 nucleotides matching TRBD1. The V gene's germline CDR1 is KGHDR and CDR2 SFDVKD. CDR3 length equals 13 residues. V shed 4 bases and J 7 bases; nucleotides not matched to a gene: 2.

The V and J genes are TRBV7-2 and TRBJ2-5, with 7 nucleotides matching TRBD1. There are 14 residues in the CDR3. Trimming removed 5 bases from V and 2 bases from J; junction bases left unmatched: 5. Germline CDR1 SGHTA, CDR2 FQGNSA. For the CDR3, the DNA is TGTGCCAGCAGCGTTAACAGGGGTCAAGAGACCCAGTACTTC. Protein product: CASSVNRGQETQYF.

The chain links TRBV7-8 to TRBJ2-3, with 10 bases that match TRBD1. The CDR3 sequence is 17 residues long. Germline-derived CDR1 and CDR2 are SGHVS and FQNEAQ. Germline trimming cut 5 bases from V and 3 bases from J; bases unmatched to any gene: 11. CDR3 loop: CASSADRGQRETDTQYF. CDR3 DNA: TGTGCCAGCAGCGCTGACAGGGGGCAAAGAGAGACAGATACGCAGTATTTT.

This chain links TRBV7-2 with TRBJ2-1, with TRBD2 matching 12 bases. This CDR3 contains 15 residues. The J segment lost 7 bases and the V segment lost 4 bases, leaving 5 bases of the junction unmatched. Germline CDR1 is SGHTA and CDR2 is FQGNSA. CDR3 sequence (DNA): TGTGCCAGCAGCTCTAGCGGGAGGGCCGGGAATGAGCAGTTCTTC. Its translation is CASSSSGRAGNEQFF.

In its sample, this clone was seen once. V usage is TRBV11-2 and J usage is TRBJ2-7; D is ambiguous. Germline values: CDR1 SGHAT, CDR2 FQNNGV. This CDR3 has 14 amino acids. V lost 1 base, J lost 1 base, and 8 bases lay in between. Here the CDR3 reads CASSLGTRSYEQYF. The CDR3 nucleotides are TGTGCCAGCAGCTTAGGCACCAGATCCTACGAGCAGTACTTC.

The chain recombines TRBV29-1 with TRBJ1-1; TRBD1 matches at 8 bases. CDR3 size: 13 residues. In germline, CDR1 is SQVTM, CDR2 ANQGSEA. V shed 3 bases, J shed 5 bases, and the junction held 5 bases outside the gene matches. The CDR3 spells CSVDRGRGTEAFF. In nucleotides, the CDR3 is TGCAGCGTTGACAGGGGGCGAGGAACTGAAGCTTTCTTT.

The V and J genes are TRBV21-1 and TRBJ1-3. TRBV21-1 is shown as a pseudogene. The CDR3 loop spans 16 amino acids. The CDR3 DNA is TGTGCCAGCAGCAAAGCCGCCCGGGGGTATGAAAACACCATATATTTT. This gives the protein CASSKAARGYENTIYF.

This chain joins TRBV10-1 and TRBJ2-5; 8 bases are shared with TRBD1. This CDR3 contains 16 residues. Germline lookup yields CDR1 WNHNN and CDR2 SYGVQD (reference sequence). Unmatched junction bases numbered 7, after V lost 2 bases and J lost 2 bases. CDR3 nucleotides: TGCGCCAGCAGTGAGGCGGGCAGGGGGCTACAAGAGACCCAGTACTTC. It codes for CASSEAGRGLQETQYF.

The chain recombines TRBV4-1 with TRBJ1-1, with TRBD1 as a possible D gene (5 bases). The CDR3 runs 15 residues. Trimming took off 1 base at V and 1 base at J, with 10 bases between the two ends. Germline V lookup: CDR1 MGHRA, CDR2 YSYEKL. CDR3 bases: TGCGCCAGCAGCCAAGGCGGGGCAGGGAACACTGAAGCTTTCTTT. Its protein product is CASSQGGAGNTEAFF.

This chain uses TRBV5-4 with TRBJ2-5, with D tentatively TRBD2 (6 bases). Germline assignment: CDR1 SGHNT and CDR2 YYREEE (reference sequence). Between the trimmed V and J ends, which lost 6 bases and 5 bases, there was a span of 14 bases. The CDR3 loop spans 13 amino acids. The CDR3 DNA is TGTGCCAGCACTGGGACCGGGAGCGAGACCCAGTACTTC. Amino acid sequence: CASTGTGSETQYF.

The J gene is TRBJ1-1, the V gene TRBV20-1; D is uncertain. The CDR3 covers 11 residues. The germline V gene encodes CDR1 DFQATT and CDR2 SNEGSKA (reference sequence). Trimming left V 6 bases short and J 2 bases short, with 7 bases between. The CDR3 protein is CSAILNTEAFF. The DNA of the CDR3 is TGCAGTGCCATACTTAACACTGAAGCTTTCTTT.